A single sample gave rise to the 17 T cell receptor beta chains below, sequenced in a study of T-cell reconstitution after alpha-beta-depleted transplantation in children. Unique molecular identifiers were incorporated during preparation of the TCRbeta library. TCRdb recomputed calls from the PCR reads with MiXCR, one row per CDR3 protein. The sample yields around 600,000 distinct CDR3 sequences, 20% to 25% seen once. Sequencing was performed on PBMCs, mostly from graft donor cells, taken 360 days after TCRalphabeta/CD19-depleted stem cell transplant. The receptors shown here come from a boy younger than two who had a stem cell transplant for acute myeloid leukemia, so the T cells may come from the graft donor.

A few counts support this clonotype. The V call is TRBV5-1, the J call TRBJ2-3; D gene unclear. The CDR3 loop spans 15 amino acids. Germline V lookup: CDR1 SGHRS, CDR2 YFSETQ. V lost 0 bases, J lost 0 bases, and 8 bases lay in between. In nucleotides, the CDR3 is TGCGCCAGCAGCTTGGGCCCTGGTAGCACAGATACGCAGTATTTT. It codes for CASSLGPGSTDTQYF.

This chain joins TRBV7-2 and TRBJ2-5, with D possibly called TRBD1 or TRBD2 (6 bases each). V was cut by 3 bases and J by 7 bases, with 15 bases left in between. Germline V gives CDR1 SGHTA, CDR2 FQGNSA. The CDR3 covers 14 residues. This CDR3 is CASSFRGDFVTQYF. As DNA, the CDR3 is TGTGCCAGCAGCTTTAGGGGGGATTTCGTGACCCAGTACTTC.

Points on this clonotype: The junction departs from germline at one end; a sequencing error may be responsible. The chain has TRBV7-9 and TRBJ2-1; D unclear. Germline CDR1 reads SEHNR; CDR2 reads FQNEAQ (reference sequence). CDR3 length: 10 amino acids. Written as DNA, the CDR3 is TGTGCCAGCAGCTTAAATGAGCAGTTATTC. Protein: CASSLNEQLF.

J is TRBJ1-5 and V is TRBV24-1, with D possibly being TRBD1 (5 bases). The CDR3 is made up of 14 amino acids. Trimming stripped 9 bases from V and 1 base from J, with 12 bases between. The germline V gene encodes CDR1 KGHDR and CDR2 SFDVKD. CDR3 in amino acids: CATGAPQSNQPQHF. The DNA for the CDR3 is TGTGCCACCGGGGCACCCCAGAGCAATCAGCCCCAGCATTTT.

This clonotype has ten or more counts. This chain joins TRBV7-6 and TRBJ2-1; possibly TRBD2 for D (6 bases). The V gene's germline CDR1 is SGHVS and CDR2 FNYEAQ. This CDR3 spans 13 amino acids. The V end was cut by 7 bases, the J end by 5 bases, with 12 bases between. The CDR3 region has the DNA TGTGCCAGCATGGGACTGGCGAACAATGAGCAGTTCTTC. This codes for CASMGLANNEQFF.

This clonotype was found many times. This chain connects TRBV7-9 to TRBJ2-7, with 7 positions matching TRBD1. Germline V gives CDR1 SEHNR, CDR2 FQNEAQ (reference sequence). With V trimmed by 4 bases and J by 0 bases, 9 bases remained unmatched. The CDR3 is made up of 16 amino acids. In DNA, the CDR3 is TGTGCCAGCAGCTCCTATTCGACAGGGAACTCCTACGAGCAGTACTTC. Encoded protein: CASSSYSTGNSYEQYF.

J is TRBJ2-2 and V is TRBV7-8; D is unresolved. The V and J ends lost 5 bases and 5 bases respectively, with 15 bases between them. The CDR3 loop spans 15 amino acids. Germline V gene data show CDR1 as SGHVS and CDR2 as FQNEAQ. CDR3 sequence reads: CASSATGPQTGELFF. For the CDR3, the DNA is TGTGCCAGCAGCGCGACCGGGCCCCAAACCGGGGAGCTGTTTTTT.

V is TRBV5-1 and J is TRBJ2-3; possibly TRBD2 for D (6 bases). The length of the CDR3 is 15 residues. With 6 bases removed from V and 0 bases from J, the gap between germline ends came to 14 bases. Per germline, CDR1 SGHRS and CDR2 YFSETQ. CDR3 loop: CASTFAAGSTDTQYF. Written as DNA, the CDR3 is TGCGCCAGCACCTTTGCGGCGGGGAGCACAGATACGCAGTATTTT.

This clonotype was seen repeatedly, ten times or more. V gene TRBV20-1 combines with J gene TRBJ2-7; no firm D call. This CDR3 has 11 amino acids. The germline CDR1 and CDR2 sequences are DFQATT and SNEGSKA (reference sequence). V shed 5 bases and J shed 1 base, with 6 bases lying between them. The CDR3 loop is CSASRSYEQYV. CDR3 bases: TGCAGTGCTTCCCGATCCTACGAGCAGTACGTC.

There are many counts of this clonotype. The chain combines TRBV10-2 with TRBJ2-2; D is ambiguous. V lost 3 bases, J lost 7 bases, and 6 bases lay in between. The CDR3 is 12 amino acids. CDR1 is WSHSY, CDR2 SAAADI, per germline. The CDR3 DNA follows: TGCGCCAGCAGTGATGGGTACGGGGAGCTGTTTTTT. It codes for CASSDGYGELFF.

There are many counts of this clonotype. This chain joins TRBV29-1 and TRBJ2-7; 7 bases align to TRBD1. Looked up from germline, CDR1 is SQVTM and CDR2 is ANQGSEA. The CDR3 runs 12 residues. J gave up 2 bases and V 4 bases, and 2 bases lay outside the gene matches. The CDR3 DNA sequence: TGCAGCGTTGGGGACAGACCCTACGAGCAGTACTTC. Translating gives CSVGDRPYEQYF.

This clonotype was counted many times. This chain links TRBV4-3 with TRBJ2-1, with D tentatively TRBD1 (6 bases). This CDR3 has 15 residues. CDR1 is LGHNA and CDR2 is YSLEER in the germline V gene. V gave up 0 bases and J gave up 6 bases, with 12 bases separating them. CDR3 in DNA: TGCGCCAGCAGCCAAGATCATTTGGGGGCCAATGAGCAGTTCTTC. Residues: CASSQDHLGANEQFF.

The chain combines TRBV7-2 with TRBJ2-2; D is ambiguous. V gave up 1 base and J gave up 2 bases, with 8 bases separating them. The germline CDR1 and CDR2 sequences are SGHTA and FQGNSA. The CDR3 extends over 15 amino acids. The CDR3 DNA reads as TGTGCCAGCAGCTTAGGAGAACTTAACACCGGGGAGCTGTTTTTT. Translated, it gives CASSLGELNTGELFF.

The chain links TRBV7-8 to TRBJ2-5; D might be TRBD1 (6 bases). The germline V gene encodes CDR1 SGHVS and CDR2 FQNEAQ. Trimming removed 6 bases from V and 0 bases from J, with 14 bases in between. The CDR3 contains 15 residues. The CDR3 coding sequence is TGTGCCAGCAGTCCGAACAGGGTTAACCAAGAGACCCAGTACTTC. Translating gives CASSPNRVNQETQYF.

In this sample, this clonotype turned up a few times. V and J are TRBV7-9 and TRBJ2-1, with 8 bases lining up with TRBD2. The germline V gene encodes CDR1 SEHNR and CDR2 FQNEAQ (reference sequence). The CDR3 has 15 residues. V was clipped by 8 bases and J by 7 bases; unmatched bases: 13. The CDR3 loop reads CASHPSGGAPNEQFF. CDR3 DNA: TGTGCCAGCCACCCAAGCGGGGGAGCCCCAAATGAGCAGTTCTTC.

This clonotype has a handful of counts. CDR3 sequence (DNA): TGTGCCAGCAGTTTTTTAGGGACAGGGGATGGCTACACCTTC. Amino acid sequence: CASSFLGTGDGYTF. The chain links TRBV27 to TRBJ1-2; 10 bases agree with TRBD1. This CDR3 has 14 amino acids. Germline trimming cut 3 bases from V and 6 bases from J; bases unmatched to any gene: 4. The germline gives CDR1 MNHEY, CDR2 SMNVEV (reference sequence).

The chain recombines TRBV6-5 with TRBJ1-4; D not resolved. This CDR3 has 15 amino acids. Germline CDR1 reads MNHEY; CDR2 reads SVGAGI. The V gene lost 2 bases and the J gene lost 0 bases, with 7 bases spanning the gap. CDR3 coding DNA: TGTGCCAGCAGTTACACGAGGGCAACTAATGAAAAACTGTTTTTT. It yields the protein CASSYTRATNEKLFF.